This T cell receptor beta chain appears in the sequencing data of a study of OX40 agonist ivuxolimab in advanced cancers. At the level of the study: Patients were roughly 83% male with ages roughly 20 to 85, mean around 61.

The CDR3 has 11 residues. CDR1 is SNHLY and CDR2 is FYNNEI in the germline V gene. Trimming took 5 bases from V and 1 from J, leaving 2 bases between them. Blood sampling took place at baseline, cycle 4 day 1, and cycle 7 day 1. This clone was seen only once. Assay: immunoSEQ multiplex PCR; the TCRdb copy retains only in-frame clones and omits some. The profile shows more than 45,000 clones, about 83% of them singletons. The TCR sequence derives from an adult with an advanced solid tumor such as melanoma, head and neck, liver or kidney cancer. The source material was CD4+ or CD8+ T cells sorted from blood, sampled in a trial of the OX40 agonist ivuxolimab. The chain couples TRBV2 to TRBJ2-5, with unresolved D. The CDR3 spells CASSFQETQYF. Here the CDR3 DNA reads TGTGCCAGCAGTTTCCAAGAGACCCAGTACTTC. The whole variable domain, remainder taken from reference TRBV2 and TRBJ2-5, is EPEVTQTPSHQVTQMGQEVILRCVPISNHLYFYWYRQILGQKVEFLVSFYNNEISEKSEIFDDQFSVERPDGSNFTLKIRSTKLEDSAMYFCASSFQETQYFGPGTRLLVL.